This T cell receptor (beta chain) was profiled in a study of shared clonotypes between healthy human individuals. Unmatched junction bases numbered 9, after V lost 5 bases and J lost 2 bases. The CDR3 has 15 amino acids. The V gene's germline CDR1 is SGHTA and CDR2 FQGNSA. Findings and limits, study-wide: It was observed that roughly 5% of naive CD4 clonotypes were shared across a handful of donors. How much donors shared clonotypes was expected to be affected by sequencing depth.

As regards this clone: The antigen is not known.

Produced via immunoSEQ multiplex PCR; TCRdb's table is partial and in-frame only. The sample shows 650,000 to 800,000 clones, 55% to 75% of them seen only once. The rearrangement links TRBV7-2 to TRBJ2-7; 7 bases match TRBD2. This TCR was recovered from a woman in her 30s in good health. Sample: memory CD4+ T cells sorted from blood. The sample's subset: CD45RA-negative fraction. CDR3 nucleotides: TGTGCCAGCAGCCAAGATCTAGCGGAAGCCTACGAGCAGTACTTC. Protein product: CASSQDLAEAYEQYF. Full variable domain (rest looked up from reference TRBV7-2 and TRBJ2-7): GAGVSQSPSNKVTEKGKDVELRCDPISGHTALYWYRQSLGQGLEFLIYFQGNSAPDKSGLPSDRFSAERTGGSVSTLTIQRTQQEDSAVYLCASSQDLAEAYEQYFGPGTRLTVT.